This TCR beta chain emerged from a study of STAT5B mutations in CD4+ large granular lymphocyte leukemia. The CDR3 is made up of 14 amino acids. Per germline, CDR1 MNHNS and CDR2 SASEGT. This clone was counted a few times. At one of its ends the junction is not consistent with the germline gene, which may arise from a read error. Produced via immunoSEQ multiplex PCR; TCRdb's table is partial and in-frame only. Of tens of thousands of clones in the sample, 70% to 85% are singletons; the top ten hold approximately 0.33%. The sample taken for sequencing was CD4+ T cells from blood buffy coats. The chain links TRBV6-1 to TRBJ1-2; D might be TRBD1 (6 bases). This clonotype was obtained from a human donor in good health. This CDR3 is CASNEQGLNYGYTF. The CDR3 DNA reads TGTGCCAGCAATGAACAGGGCCTTAACTATGGCTACACCTTC.